The T cell receptor beta chain described here comes from a study of Tregs in tolerant kidney transplant recipients. Comment on this clone: The DNA ends 3 residues before the CDR3 does, and the rest of the CDR3 is filled in from the germline J gene.

Recipients received nonmyeloablative bone marrow transplants from related graft donors, with transient mixed chimerism. Generated by immunoSEQ multiplex PCR, the TCRdb table keeps only in-frame clones and is missing some. In total, the table holds about 23,000 clones. V dropped 4 bases and J dropped 6 bases, with 10 bases sitting between them. Germline V gene sequence: CDR1 KGHSH, CDR2 LQKENI. The CDR3 totals 13 residues. The sequencing here drew on CD4+ T cells from blood (PBMCs), taken 6 months after the transplant. The rearrangement uses TRBV18 and TRBJ2-1; D is possibly TRBD1 (6 bases). This clonotype was sampled from a human patient who received a combined kidney and bone marrow transplant. Some T cells could come from the graft donor. CDR3 DNA, as far as it was read: TGTGCCAGCTCACAAGGGGGACCCAATGAG. Encoded protein: CASSQGGPNE. The entire CDR3 protein is CASSQGGPNEQFF.